A single sample is the source of the 14 T cell receptor beta chains below, sequenced in a study of blood T cell repertoires in COVID-19. TCRdb keeps only in-frame clones here, not all; method: immunoSEQ multiplex PCR. The table shows roughly 300,000 clones, with 81% occurring only once. The sample was peripheral blood. The receptors derive from a woman in her sixties or seventies with active or convalescent COVID-19.

To note about this clone: The junction departs from germline at one end; a sequencing error may be responsible. The chain combines TRBV5-1 with TRBJ2-4, with 9 bases matching TRBD2. CDR3 length: 14 amino acids. Germline V gene lookup returns CDR1 SGHRS and CDR2 YFSETQ. CDR3 in amino acids: CASSLEGSGGALTF. The CDR3 DNA is TGCGCCAGCAGCTTGGAAGGTAGCGGGGGAGCACTAACCTTC.

The rearrangement links TRBV18 to TRBJ1-1; no firm D call. Trimming removed 3 bases at V and 6 bases at J, with 8 bases between. The germline gives CDR1 KGHSH, CDR2 LQKENI. The CDR3 runs 12 residues. Here the CDR3 DNA reads TGTGCCAGCTCACCGAGGTACTCTGAAGCTTTCTTT. Its translation: CASSPRYSEAFF.

This chain joins TRBV12-3 or TRBV12-4 and TRBJ2-1; perhaps TRBD2 as D (6 bases). Trimming left V 8 bases short and J 3 bases short, with 11 bases between. The CDR3 runs to 13 residues. The CDR3 loop reads CASLGGVYNEQFF. CDR3 coding DNA: TGTGCCAGCTTGGGGGGTGTCTACAATGAGCAGTTCTTC.

This chain joins TRBV2 and TRBJ1-2; 8 bases fit TRBD1. Germline V gene data show CDR1 as SNHLY and CDR2 as FYNNEI. V trimming: 7 bases; J trimming: 5 bases; junction bases outside the gene matches: 6. There are 13 residues in the CDR3. Here the CDR3 DNA reads TGTGCCAGCATTGCGGGACAGGATTATGGCTACACCTTC. Amino acid sequence: CASIAGQDYGYTF.

The chain links TRBV5-6 to TRBJ1-5, with D possibly being TRBD1 (5 bases). The germline V and J ends were trimmed by 6 bases and 0 bases, with 10 bases remaining between them. This CDR3 contains 14 residues. Germline assignment: CDR1 SGHDT and CDR2 YYEEEE. DNA of the CDR3: TGTGCCAGCACCCTCCAGGGTAGCAATCAGCCCCAGCATTTT. Encoded protein: CASTLQGSNQPQHF.

The CDR3 bases are TGTGCCAGCAGCGCGGGACTCCACAATGAGCAGTTCTTC. Its protein is CASSAGLHNEQFF. The chain employs TRBV7-2 and TRBJ2-1; tentatively, D is TRBD2 (6 bases). Trimming took off 5 bases at V and 5 bases at J, with 10 bases between the two ends. CDR3 length: 13 residues. Per the germline V gene, CDR1 is SGHTA and CDR2 is FQGNSA.

V and J are TRBV10-1 and TRBJ2-5; 7 positions agree with TRBD2. The CDR3 consists of 14 residues. Germline assignment: CDR1 WNHNN and CDR2 SYGVQD (reference sequence). J was trimmed by 7 bases and V by 2 bases; bases with no gene match: 7. CDR3 in amino acids: CASSESGEASTQYF. Written as DNA, the CDR3 is TGCGCCAGCAGTGAGAGCGGGGAAGCGTCGACCCAGTACTTC.

V gene TRBV11-3 combines with J gene TRBJ2-5; D unclear. The germline V and J ends were trimmed by 11 bases and 5 bases, with 33 bases remaining between them. Germline CDR1 reads SGHNT; CDR2 reads YENEEA. The CDR3 length is 18 residues. The CDR3 nucleotides read TGTGCCGGGTTCCGGCGCCCCATTCTAGGCCGAAATTTGGAGACCCAGTACTTC. Translated: CAGFRRPILGRNLETQYF.

V is TRBV3-1 (or the pseudogene TRBV3-2) and J is TRBJ1-5, with D possibly matching TRBD1 (5 bases). CDR1 is LGHDT and CDR2 is YNNKEL in the germline V gene (reference sequence). V lost 4 bases and J 7 bases, leaving 14 bases between the germline ends. The CDR3 consists of 14 residues. Here the CDR3 DNA reads TGTGCCAGCAGCCCCGTCGCGGGGGGACAGCCCCAGCATTTT. It encodes CASSPVAGGQPQHF.

This chain connects TRBV5-1 to TRBJ1-2; TRBD1 is a possible D gene (6 bases). The CDR3 loop spans 18 amino acids. V lost 5 bases, J lost 3 bases, and 26 bases lay in between. From germline, CDR1 is SGHRS and CDR2 YFSETQ. The CDR3 bases are TGCGCCAGCAGGCCCCCCACGGGGGGCGCCTCTATTCACTATGGCTACACCTTC. It codes for CASRPPTGGASIHYGYTF.

V gene TRBV5-1 combines with J gene TRBJ2-3; maybe TRBD1 (6 bases). V lost 4 bases and J lost 5, with 11 bases in between. Germline V gene lookup returns CDR1 SGHRS and CDR2 YFSETQ. This CDR3 is 13 amino acids long. The CDR3 DNA reads as TGCGCCAGCAGCCTCCAGACAGGAGATACGCAGTATTTT. This sequence encodes CASSLQTGDTQYF.

The chain couples TRBV3-1 (or the pseudogene TRBV3-2) to TRBJ1-1; D call uncertain. V was cut by 2 bases and J by 1 base, with 5 bases left in between. CDR3 length: 13 amino acids. Looked up from germline, CDR1 is LGHDT and CDR2 is YNNKEL (reference sequence). CDR3 in DNA: TGTGCCAGCAGCCAAAAAGCGAACACTGAAGCTTTCTTT. Translation gives CASSQKANTEAFF.

Regarding this clone: The same CDR3 also results from other DNA sequences found in this sample. The J gene is TRBJ1-1, the V gene TRBV5-6; TRBD1 matches 8 bases. The germline CDR1 and CDR2 sequences are SGHDT and YYEEEE. The CDR3 runs to 14 residues. The junction had 4 bases not matched to a gene; V was cut back by 0 bases and J by 6 bases. The CDR3 region is CASSLGTGFAEAFF. The DNA for the CDR3 is TGTGCCAGCAGCTTGGGGACAGGGTTCGCTGAAGCTTTCTTT.

The chain uses TRBV21-1 and TRBJ2-7; whether TRBD1, the table's D call, matches the DNA was not checked. TRBV21-1 counts as a pseudogene. The length of the CDR3 is 13 residues. The CDR3: CASSARTAYEQYF. The CDR3 DNA sequence: TGTGCCAGCAGCGCCCGGACAGCCTACGAGCAGTACTTC.